This entry is about one TCR beta chain. The data originate from a study of blood T cell repertoires in COVID-19. Study-level information: The samples span acute and convalescent COVID-19 from the United States, Italy and Spain. In each case, the material was cDNA or gDNA derived from T cells, B-cell-depleted T cells, or PBMCs.

Original data processing: For nucleated cells, counts were estimated from reference gene primer amplification. TCRdb keeps only in-frame clones here, not all; method: immunoSEQ multiplex PCR. Clone size and V and J calls were adopted from that table, with D and trimming inferred from the DNA. The sample has about 93,000 clones; roughly nine tenths are singletons. CDR3 length equals 13 residues. The trim removed 2 bases at V and 7 bases at J, leaving 4 bases unmatched. Germline CDR1 reads LNHDA; CDR2 reads SQIVND (reference sequence). The V gene is TRBV19, the J gene TRBJ1-1; 7 positions agree with TRBD1. The receptor's source is a man aged 45-60 years with acute or convalescent COVID-19. The sample was peripheral blood. CDR3 sequence reads: CASSIRGQGEAFF. The CDR3 region has the DNA TGTGCCAGTAGTATAAGGGGGCAGGGTGAAGCTTTCTTT.